This is a list of T cell receptor beta chains from one sample in a study of Graves' ophthalmopathy and Graves' hyperthyroidism. TCRdb re-called the multiplex PCR reads with MiXCR, one entry per CDR3 protein. The sample carries around 660,000 distinct CDR3 sequences, under 50% recorded once. Specimen: peripheral blood. The receptors stem from an adult man with Graves' ophthalmopathy. The CDR3 runs from the conserved cysteine through the conserved F or W. The D gene is left open where the match is weak. Clone sizes are given selectively: once, few, many, or a class where the clone is expanded.

abundance	d_gene	v_gene	j_gene	CDR3nt	CDR3aa
-	TRBD1	TRBV24-1	TRBJ1-4	TGTGCCACCAGTGATTCGGGACAGGGGAGAAAACTGTTTTTT	CATSDSGQGRKLFF
many	TRBD2	TRBV7-2	TRBJ2-7	TGTGCCAGCAGCCCGGGACTAGCGGGGGCGTACTCCTCCTACGAGCAGTACTTC	CASSPGLAGAYSSYEQYF
many	TRBD2	TRBV7-8	TRBJ2-2	TGTGCCAGCAGCTTACAGCGGGGGGCTTCCACCGGGGAGCTGTTTTTT	CASSLQRGASTGELFF
-	-	TRBV10-3	TRBJ2-7	TGTGCCATCAGAGGGGGGTGGACAGACTCCTACGAGCAGTACTTC	CAIRGGWTDSYEQYF
-	-	TRBV6-1	TRBJ2-6	TGTGCCAGCAGCCTTGGTCTTACCAGCTCTGGGGCCAACGTCCTGACTTTC	CASSLGLTSSGANVLTF
once	TRBD1	TRBV15	TRBJ2-3	TGTGCCACCAGCCCAGGGGGCAAGAGCACAGATACGCAGTATTTT	CATSPGGKSTDTQYF
-	-	TRBV2	TRBJ1-1	TGTGCCAGCACGGGGGGCGCTCTGAACACTGAAGCTTTCTTT	CASTGGALNTEAFF
-	TRBD1	TRBV19	TRBJ1-5	TGTGCCTGGGGACAGGGGGCCGGTCAGCCCCAGCATTTT	CAWGQGAGQPQHF
-	TRBD1	TRBV11-1	TRBJ1-1	TGTGCCAGCAGCCCCACGGGGACAGGGATAAACTCCTTGATGAACACTGAAGCTTTCTTT	CASSPTGTGINSLMNTEAFF
many	TRBD1	TRBV7-6	TRBJ1-1	TGTGCCAGCAGTACGACAGGGTTGAACACTGAAGCTTTCTTT	CASSTTGLNTEAFF
-	TRBD1	TRBV10-3	TRBJ2-5	TGTGCCATCATGGGGGACAGGGGGAATCAAGAGACCCAGTACTTC	CAIMGDRGNQETQYF
-	-	TRBV5-1	TRBJ2-2	TGCGCCAGCAGCACCGGGACACTGATCACCGGGGAGCTGTTTTTT	CASSTGTLITGELFF
many	-	TRBV9	TRBJ1-2	TGTGCCAGCAGCACCATGAACTATGGCTACACCTTC	CASSTMNYGYTF
-	TRBD1	TRBV19	TRBJ2-5	TGTGCCAGCTCACCGCGAGGGACAGGGGTGCAAGAGACCCAGTACTTC	CASSPRGTGVQETQYF
few	-	TRBV2	TRBJ1-5	TGTGCCAGCAGTTACTCGATCGGTTATCAGCCCCAGCATTTT	CASSYSIGYQPQHF
-	TRBD1	TRBV7-9	TRBJ2-7	TGTGCCAGCAGTTTAGACTACGGACAGGACTACGAGCAGTACTTC	CASSLDYGQDYEQYF
few	-	TRBV9	TRBJ1-6	TGTGCCAGCTCACCAGAAGGCGGGAATAATTCACCCCTCCACTTT	CASSPEGGNNSPLHF
-	TRBD1	TRBV12-3/TRBV12-4	TRBJ1-5	TGTGCCAGCAGGACCGGGACAGGGATATCGCGGCAGCCCCAGCATTTT	CASRTGTGISRQPQHF
-	-	TRBV5-6	TRBJ1-2	TGTGCCAGCAGCTTGGGCGGGCGAACTAACTATGGCTACACCTTC	CASSLGGRTNYGYTF
-	-	TRBV11-2	TRBJ1-5	TGTGCCAGCAGCCCCGACGCACAGGGCAATCAGCCCCAGCATTTT	CASSPDAQGNQPQHF
-	TRBD1	TRBV2	TRBJ1-2	TGTGCCTGGGGACAGGGTGGTTGGGATGGCTACACCTTC	CAWGQGGWDGYTF
many	TRBD1	TRBV7-3	TRBJ2-2	TGTGCCAGCAGCTTAGGACAGGGGACGAACACCGGGGAGCTGTTTTTT	CASSLGQGTNTGELFF
-	-	TRBV10-3	TRBJ2-7	TGTGCCATCAGGGGAAAGGGCTACGAGCAGTACTTC	CAIRGKGYEQYF
once	-	TRBV9	TRBJ2-6	TGTGCCAGCTCCAGGACGTCTAGCTCTGGGGCCAGCGTCCTGACTTTC	CASSRTSSSGASVLTF
many	-	TRBV7-8	TRBJ2-7	TGTGCCAGCAGCTTAGCGCACAGCTACGAGCAGTACTTC	CASSLAHSYEQYF
-	-	TRBV20-1	TRBJ2-2	TGCAGTGCTAGAGGGCCCCTCGTGAATGGGGGGACCGGGGAGCTGTTTTTT	CSARGPLVNGGTGELFF
-	TRBD1	TRBV7-1	TRBJ1-1	TGTGCCAGCAGCTCGCCGGGACAGGGGCGATACGAAGCCCTCTTT	CASSSPGQGRYEALF
few	TRBD1	TRBV14	TRBJ1-2	TGTGCCAGCACCCAGCCCTGCAGGACAGGGACGTATGGCTACACCTTC	CASTQPCRTGTYGYTF
-	-	TRBV6-1	TRBJ1-5	TGTGCCAGCTCATCCCAGGGGATGAGCAATCAGCCCCAGCATTTT	CASSSQGMSNQPQHF
-	-	TRBV25-1	TRBJ2-7	TGTGCCAGCAGTGAAACGGCTAGCAGCTCCTACGAGCAGTACTTC	CASSETASSSYEQYF
many	-	TRBV12-3/TRBV12-4	TRBJ1-6	TGTGCCAGCAGTGACAGTTTTAATTCACCCCTCCACTTT	CASSDSFNSPLHF
few	-	TRBV2	TRBJ2-5	TGTGCCAGCAGTGCTCCTGACAGCCAAGAGACCCAGTACTTC	CASSAPDSQETQYF
-	-	TRBV9	TRBJ1-5	TGTGCCAGCAGCGTATGGGGATATAGCAACAATCAGCCCCAGCATTTT	CASSVWGYSNNQPQHF
few	TRBD1	TRBV4-3	TRBJ1-5	TGCGCCAGCAGCCGCAAACCGGGACAGGGTCCCCATAGCAATCAGCCCCAGCATTTT	CASSRKPGQGPHSNQPQHF
-	-	TRBV7-3	TRBJ2-2	TGTGCCAATAGGGACGACGGGACCGGGGAGCTGTTTTTT	CANRDDGTGELFF
few	TRBD2	TRBV10-3	TRBJ2-7	TGTGCCAGCTCAGACACCGGGACTACCTCCTACGAGCAGTACTTC	CASSDTGTTSYEQYF